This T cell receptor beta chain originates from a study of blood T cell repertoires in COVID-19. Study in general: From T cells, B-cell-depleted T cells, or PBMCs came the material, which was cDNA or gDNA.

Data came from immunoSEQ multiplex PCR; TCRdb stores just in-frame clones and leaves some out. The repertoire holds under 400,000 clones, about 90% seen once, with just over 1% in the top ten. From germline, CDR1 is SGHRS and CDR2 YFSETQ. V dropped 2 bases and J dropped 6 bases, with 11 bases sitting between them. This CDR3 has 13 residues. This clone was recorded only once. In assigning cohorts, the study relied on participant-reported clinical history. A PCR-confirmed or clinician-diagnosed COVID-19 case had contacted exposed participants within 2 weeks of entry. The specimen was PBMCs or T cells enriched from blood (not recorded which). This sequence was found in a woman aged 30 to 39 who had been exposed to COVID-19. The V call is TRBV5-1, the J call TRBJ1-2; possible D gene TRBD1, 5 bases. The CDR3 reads CASSFTGDHGYTF. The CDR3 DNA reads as TGCGCCAGCAGCTTTACAGGAGACCATGGCTACACCTTC.